This TCR beta chain emerged from a study of T cells in Graves' hyperthyroidism and ophthalmopathy. Study in general: Specimen type is peripheral blood, collected at initial diagnosis prior to any treatment. Findings and limits, study-wide: A median around 6 months before onset, the model predicted ophthalmopathy.

Researchers defined stable Graves' hyperthyroidism as no ophthalmopathy progression within 18 months. Regions amplified from RNA transcripts were the TCR beta CDR3 regions. The HTBI primer set was used in a first-round RT-PCR of the TCR CDR3. TCRdb redid the calling of the multiplex PCR reads with MiXCR, one entry per CDR3 protein. The sample lists fewer than 200,000 distinct CDR3 sequences; approximately 15% were seen once. Germline values: CDR1 SGHAT, CDR2 FQNNGV. This CDR3 region has 15 residues. Trimming at V came to 4 bases and at J to 5 bases, leaving 6 bases not matched to a gene. This clonotype was detected ten times or more. The antigen is not known.

This rearrangement joins TRBV11-2 to TRBJ2-5; 11 bases align to TRBD2. The sequenced material came from blood. This receptor was identified in a woman between 45 and 60 years old with Graves' hyperthyroidism. CDR3 in DNA: TGTGCCAGCAGCTATAGCGGGGGGGGAAGTGAGACCCAGTACTTC. Protein product: CASSYSGGGSETQYF.